A few counts support the clone carrying this T cell receptor beta chain. What it recognizes is unknown. A read error may account for a junction end that differs from germline. Germline CDR1 MNHNS, CDR2 SASEGT. This CDR3 contains 16 residues. This specimen comes from a study of metastatic and nonmetastatic thyroid tumors. Study-wide context: The authors compared repertoires across blood and tumor or nodule tissue from malignant and benign thyroid patients.

Before thyroid surgery, none of the patients had received any treatment. The authors' processing: A classifier for distant metastasis in papillary thyroid cancer was constructed using CDR3 differences observed across clinicopathological groups. TCRdb re-analyzed the PCR reads using MiXCR. The V and J calls and clone size are TCRdb's, not the authors'. Of 60,000 or so clones listed, roughly 29% are singletons. Study observations and caveats: Versus benign nodules, malignant thyroid tumors reportedly had significantly higher TCR beta diversity, in blood and tumor.

This clonotype was sampled from a female donor with papillary thyroid cancer or a benign thyroid nodule (not recorded which). Some clones in this sample may be carry-over from other donors' samples. Sequencing was carried out using blood. The chain carries TRBV6-1 and TRBJ1-6, with a weak D call TRBD1 (6 bases). CDR3 protein: CASSLVQGGYYSPLHF. CDR3 coding DNA: TGTGCCAGCAGTTTAGTACAGGGAGGCTATTATTCACCCCTCCACTTT.